This record covers a single TCR beta chain. V dropped 0 bases and J dropped 6 bases, with 9 bases sitting between them. The germline CDR1 and CDR2 sequences are SGHTA and FQGTGA. The CDR3 length is 14 residues. The data derive from a study of blood T cell repertoires in COVID-19. Study-wide context: Researchers got acute and convalescent COVID-19 samples from the United States, Italy and Spain.

Authors' data handling: Estimated nucleated cell counts came from reference gene primer amplification. Some clones are missing from TCRdb's copy, which holds only in-frame ones; the method was immunoSEQ multiplex PCR. That table supplies the V and J calls and clone size; D and trimming were determined from the DNA. The data hold roughly 120,000 clones, with approximately 89% observed a single time. This clonotype originated in a woman of 80 years or more with COVID-19, enrolled during active disease. Sequenced input: peripheral blood. The chain carries TRBV7-3 and TRBJ2-1, with unresolved D. This CDR3 is CASSLTAAFNEQFF. The CDR3 DNA follows: TGTGCCAGCAGCTTAACAGCTGCATTCAATGAGCAGTTCTTC.